Below, one T cell receptor beta chain is given with its context. Antigen unknown. This sample's treatment: approximately nine-day PBMC culture with coronavirus spike peptide pools or control peptides (ViraFEST assay). This specimen comes from a study of vaccination and CD4 T cells after COVID-19. Study summary: The cells in question were stimulated using overlapping spike peptides derived from SARS-CoV-2, HCoV-NL63, HCoV-OC43 and HCoV-229E. The study's findings and limits: The median SARS-CoV-2-reactive clonotype number increased from 21 to 38, without statistical significance.

This CDR3 has 16 amino acids. Germline CDR1 reads SEHNR; CDR2 reads FQNEAQ (reference sequence). V lost 1 base, J lost 6 bases, and 15 bases lay in between. The study sequenced cultured CD4+ T cell DNA using the Oncomine TCR Beta short-read assay. Cultures of CD4+ T cells served as the source for extracting genomic DNA. TCRdb reprocessed the PCR reads via MiXCR and lists one record per CDR3 protein. The repertoire includes more than 10,000 distinct CDR3 sequences, approximately 32% of them detected once, and around 14% sits in the top ten. Here the sequenced sample was CD4+ T cells from blood, cultured in vitro, taken after SARS-CoV-2 vaccination. The V and J genes are TRBV7-9 and TRBJ1-4; D possibly corresponds to TRBD1 (5 bases). The TCR originated in a human donor who had recovered from COVID-19. CDR3 amino acids: CASSLGWGRADEKLFF. The DNA for the CDR3 is TGTGCCAGCAGCTTAGGATGGGGCAGGGCTGATGAAAAACTGTTTTTT.